This TCR beta chain was observed in a study of T cells expressing NK-cell markers. Study in general: The authors sequenced eight donors, of whom seven were HCMV-seropositive and one was seronegative.

For this clonotype: Its matching antigen is unknown.

Whole-study results and caveats: HCMV specificity of the expanded NKG2C+ T cell clones was not established. Among CD8+ T cells from over 5 donors, dominant NKG2C+ clonotypes accounted for about 1.0-7.0%.

5'RACE template switching built TCR beta cDNA with unique molecular identifiers. TCRdb reprocessed the 5' RACE reads, keeping one entry per CDR3 protein, no DNA. Its table lists about 380,000 distinct CDR3 sequences. The CDR3 has 16 amino acids. CDR1 is MNHNS, CDR2 SASEGT, per germline. The chain carries TRBV6-1 and TRBJ2-7; lacking DNA, the TRBD2 call made by TCRdb goes unchecked. Sequencing was performed on blood T cells: a sorted CD56 or NKG2C T cell subset, CD4+ or CD8+ T cells, or bulk PBMC T cells (not recorded which). This sequence was found in a man aged 18-69 years in good health. The CDR3 reads CASSHPGLKYSYEQYF.